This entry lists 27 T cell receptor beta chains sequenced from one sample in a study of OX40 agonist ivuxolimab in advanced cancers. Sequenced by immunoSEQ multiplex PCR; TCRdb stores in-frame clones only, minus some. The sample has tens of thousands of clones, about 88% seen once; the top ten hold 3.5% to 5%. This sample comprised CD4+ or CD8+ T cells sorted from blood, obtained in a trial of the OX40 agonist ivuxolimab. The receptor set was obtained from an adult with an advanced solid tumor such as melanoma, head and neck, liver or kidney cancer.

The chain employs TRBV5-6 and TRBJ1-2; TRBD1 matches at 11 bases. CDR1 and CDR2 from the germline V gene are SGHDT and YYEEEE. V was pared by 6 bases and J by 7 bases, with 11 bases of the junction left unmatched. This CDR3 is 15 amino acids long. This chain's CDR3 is CASTIMPGQGGGYTF. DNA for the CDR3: TGTGCCAGCACTATTATGCCGGGACAGGGGGGTGGCTACACCTTC.

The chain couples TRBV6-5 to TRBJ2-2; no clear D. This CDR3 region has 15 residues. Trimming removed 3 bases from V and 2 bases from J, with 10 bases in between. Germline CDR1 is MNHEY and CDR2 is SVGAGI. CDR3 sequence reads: CASSYYYLNTGELFF. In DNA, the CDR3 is TGTGCCAGCAGTTATTACTATCTCAACACCGGGGAGCTGTTTTTT.

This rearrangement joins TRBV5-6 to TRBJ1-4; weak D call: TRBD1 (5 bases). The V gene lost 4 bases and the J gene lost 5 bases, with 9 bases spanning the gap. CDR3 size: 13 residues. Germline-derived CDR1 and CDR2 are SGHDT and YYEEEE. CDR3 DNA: TGTGCCAGCAGCCCGGGGCCAAATGAAAAACTGTTTTTT. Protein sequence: CASSPGPNEKLFF.

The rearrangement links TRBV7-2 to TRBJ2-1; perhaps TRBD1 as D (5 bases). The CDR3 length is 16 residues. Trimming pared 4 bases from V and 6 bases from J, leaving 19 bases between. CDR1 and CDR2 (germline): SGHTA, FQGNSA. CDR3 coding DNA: TGTGCCAGCAGCTCTCCGTTTAATTACAGGAGCAATGAGCAGTTCTTC. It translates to CASSSPFNYRSNEQFF. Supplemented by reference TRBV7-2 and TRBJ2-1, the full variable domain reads GAGVSQSPSNKVTEKGKDVELRCDPISGHTALYWYRQSLGQGLEFLIYFQGNSAPDKSGLPSDRFSAERTGGSVSTLTIQRTQQEDSAVYLCASSSPFNYRSNEQFFGPGTRLTVL.

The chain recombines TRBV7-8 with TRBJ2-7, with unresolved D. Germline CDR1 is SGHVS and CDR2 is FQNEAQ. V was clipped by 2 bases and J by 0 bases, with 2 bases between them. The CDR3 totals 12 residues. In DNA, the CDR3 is TGTGCCAGCAGCTTACCCTCCTACGAGCAGTACTTC. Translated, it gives CASSLPSYEQYF.

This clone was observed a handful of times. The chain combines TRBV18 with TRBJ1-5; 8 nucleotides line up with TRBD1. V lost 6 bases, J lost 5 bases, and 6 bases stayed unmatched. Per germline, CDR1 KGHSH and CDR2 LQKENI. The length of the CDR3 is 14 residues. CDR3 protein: CASSHGQGDQPQHF. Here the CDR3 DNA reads TGTGCCAGCTCGCACGGACAGGGTGATCAGCCCCAGCATTTT.

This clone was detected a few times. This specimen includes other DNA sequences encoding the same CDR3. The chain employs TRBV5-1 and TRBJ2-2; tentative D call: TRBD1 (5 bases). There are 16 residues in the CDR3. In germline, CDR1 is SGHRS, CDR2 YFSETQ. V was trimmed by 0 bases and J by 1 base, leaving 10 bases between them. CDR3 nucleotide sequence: TGCGCCAGCAGCTTGGCCGGCCAGGGGAACACCGGGGAGCTGTTTTTT. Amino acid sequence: CASSLAGQGNTGELFF.

Written as DNA, the CDR3 is TGTGCCAGCAGTTACGACAGGGGAACAGATACGCAGTATTTT. It is translated as CASSYDRGTDTQYF. The chain employs TRBV6-6 and TRBJ2-3; 8 bases align to TRBD1. V lost 2 bases, J lost 3 bases, and 1 base stayed unmatched. The CDR3 is 14 residues long. CDR1 MNHNY and CDR2 SVGAGI come from the germline V gene (reference sequence).

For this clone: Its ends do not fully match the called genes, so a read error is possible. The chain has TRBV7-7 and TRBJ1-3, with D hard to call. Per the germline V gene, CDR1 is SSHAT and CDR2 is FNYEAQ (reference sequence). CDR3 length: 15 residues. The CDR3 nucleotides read TGTGCTAGCAGCTTAGGACCAGAGAGAGGAAACACCATATATTTT. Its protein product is CASSLGPERGNTIYF.

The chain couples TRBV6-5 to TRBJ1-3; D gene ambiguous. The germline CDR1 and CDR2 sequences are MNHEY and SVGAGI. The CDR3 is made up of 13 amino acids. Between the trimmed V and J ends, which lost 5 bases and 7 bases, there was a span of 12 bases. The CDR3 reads CASSEALSNTIYF. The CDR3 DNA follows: TGTGCCAGCAGTGAAGCGCTAAGTAACACCATATATTTT.

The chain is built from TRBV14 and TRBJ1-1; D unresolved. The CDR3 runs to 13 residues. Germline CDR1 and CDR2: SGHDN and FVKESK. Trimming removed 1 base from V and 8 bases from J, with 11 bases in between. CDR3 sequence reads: CASSQVGVGEAFF. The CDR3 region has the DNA TGTGCCAGCAGCCAAGTGGGCGTGGGCGAAGCTTTCTTT.

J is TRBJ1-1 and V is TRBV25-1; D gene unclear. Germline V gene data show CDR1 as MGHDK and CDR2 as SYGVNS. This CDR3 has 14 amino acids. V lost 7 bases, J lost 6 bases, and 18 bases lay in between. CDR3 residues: CASIDNQPPSEAFF. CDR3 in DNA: TGTGCCAGCATAGACAACCAACCCCCCTCTGAAGCTTTCTTT. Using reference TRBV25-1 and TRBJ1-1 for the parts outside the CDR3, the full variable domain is EADIYQTPRYLVIGTGKKITLECSQTMGHDKMYWYQQDPGMELHLIHYSYGVNSTEKGDLSSESTVSRIRTEHFPLTLESARPSHTSQYLCASIDNQPPSEAFFGQGTRLTVV.

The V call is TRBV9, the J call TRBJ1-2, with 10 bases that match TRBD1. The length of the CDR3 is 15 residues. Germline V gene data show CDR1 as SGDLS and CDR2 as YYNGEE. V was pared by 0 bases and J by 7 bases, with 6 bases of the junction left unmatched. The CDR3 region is CASSVADRGQVGYTF. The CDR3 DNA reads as TGTGCCAGCAGCGTAGCTGACAGGGGGCAAGTTGGCTACACCTTC.

CDR3 sequence (DNA): TGTGCCAGCAGCTTCCCCGGGGCTAGAGGCTACACCTTC. Amino acid sequence: CASSFPGARGYTF. This chain links TRBV7-2 with TRBJ1-2; D may be TRBD1 (5 bases). Germline CDR1 SGHTA, CDR2 FQGNSA. Trimming pared 3 bases from V and 8 bases from J, leaving 13 bases between. The CDR3 is made up of 13 amino acids.

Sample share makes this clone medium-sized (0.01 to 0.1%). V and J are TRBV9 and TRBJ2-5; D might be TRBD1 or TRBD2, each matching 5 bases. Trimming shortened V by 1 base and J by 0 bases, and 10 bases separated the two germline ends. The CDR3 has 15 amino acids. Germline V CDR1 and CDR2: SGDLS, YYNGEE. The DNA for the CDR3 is TGTGCCAGCAGCGTACTTGGGACGGACCAAGAGACCCAGTACTTC. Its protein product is CASSVLGTDQETQYF.

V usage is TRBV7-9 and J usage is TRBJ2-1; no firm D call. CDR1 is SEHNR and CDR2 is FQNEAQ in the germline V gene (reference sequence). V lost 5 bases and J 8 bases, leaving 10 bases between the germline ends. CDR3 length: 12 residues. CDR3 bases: TGTGCCAGCAGCACGGCCGGATATGAGCAGTTCTTC. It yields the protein CASSTAGYEQFF.

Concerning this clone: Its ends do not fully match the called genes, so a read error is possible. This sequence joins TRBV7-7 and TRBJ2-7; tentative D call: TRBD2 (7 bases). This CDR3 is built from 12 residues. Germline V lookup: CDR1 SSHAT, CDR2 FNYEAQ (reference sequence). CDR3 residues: CASSPSGGTQTF. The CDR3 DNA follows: TGTGCCAGCAGTCCGTCCGGGGGGACACAAACCTTC.

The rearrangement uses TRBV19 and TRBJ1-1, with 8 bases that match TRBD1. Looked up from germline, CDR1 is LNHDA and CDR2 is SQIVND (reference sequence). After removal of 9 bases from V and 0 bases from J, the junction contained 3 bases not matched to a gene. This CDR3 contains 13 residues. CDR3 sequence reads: CASLDRVNTEAFF. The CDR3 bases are TGTGCCAGCTTGGACAGGGTGAACACTGAAGCTTTCTTT. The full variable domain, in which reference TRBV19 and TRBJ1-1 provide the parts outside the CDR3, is DGGITQSPKYLFRKEGQNVTLSCEQNLNHDAMYWYRQDPGQGLRLIYYSQIVNDFQKGDIAEGYSVSREKKESFPLTVTSAQKNPTAFYLCASLDRVNTEAFFGQGTRLTVV.

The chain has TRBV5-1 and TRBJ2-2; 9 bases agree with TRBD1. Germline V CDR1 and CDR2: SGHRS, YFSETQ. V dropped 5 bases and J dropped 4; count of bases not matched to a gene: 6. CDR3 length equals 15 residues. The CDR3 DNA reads TGCGCCAGCAGACCCGGGACAGGGCCCACCGGGGAGCTGTTTTTT. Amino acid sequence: CASRPGTGPTGELFF.

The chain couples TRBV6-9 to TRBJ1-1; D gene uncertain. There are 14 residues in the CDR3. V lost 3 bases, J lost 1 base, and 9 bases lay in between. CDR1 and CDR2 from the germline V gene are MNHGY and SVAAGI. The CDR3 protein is CASSYSNRNTEAFF. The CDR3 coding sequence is TGTGCCAGCAGTTACTCGAACAGGAACACTGAAGCTTTCTTT.

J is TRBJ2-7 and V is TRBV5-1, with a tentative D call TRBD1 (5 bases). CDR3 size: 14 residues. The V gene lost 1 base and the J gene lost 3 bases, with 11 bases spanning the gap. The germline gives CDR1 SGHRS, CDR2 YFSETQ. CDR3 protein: CASSLSGMVYEQYF. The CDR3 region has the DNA TGCGCCAGCAGCTTGTCAGGGATGGTCTACGAGCAGTACTTC.

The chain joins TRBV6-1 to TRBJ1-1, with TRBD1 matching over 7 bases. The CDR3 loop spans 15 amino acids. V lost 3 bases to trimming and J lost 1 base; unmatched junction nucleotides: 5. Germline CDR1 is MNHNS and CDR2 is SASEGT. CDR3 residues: CASSDAGTANTEAFF. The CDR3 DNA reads TGTGCCAGCAGTGATGCCGGGACAGCGAACACTGAAGCTTTCTTT.

The CDR3 DNA sequence: TGTGCCAGCAGCCTGGACAGGGGGCAAGGGGGCTACACCTTC. This translates into CASSLDRGQGGYTF. J is TRBJ1-2 and V is TRBV5-6; 11 bases fit TRBD1. The germline gives CDR1 SGHDT, CDR2 YYEEEE. V lost 4 bases and J lost 8; bases outside the gene matches: 7. The CDR3 has 14 amino acids.

CDR3 in DNA: TGCGCCAGCAGTTGGACTGGGGGCGGCACCGGGGAGCTGTTTTTT. Translation gives CASSWTGGGTGELFF. The chain has TRBV4-1 and TRBJ2-2; perhaps TRBD1 as D (6 bases). The V end was cut by 6 bases, the J end by 4 bases, with 15 bases between. This CDR3 has 15 residues. Germline V gene data show CDR1 as MGHRA and CDR2 as YSYEKL.

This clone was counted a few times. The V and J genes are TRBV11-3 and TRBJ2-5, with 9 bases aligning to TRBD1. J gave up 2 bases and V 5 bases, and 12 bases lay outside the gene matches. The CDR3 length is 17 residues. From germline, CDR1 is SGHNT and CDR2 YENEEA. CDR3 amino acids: CASSLYSGGTGQETQYF. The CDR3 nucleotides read TGTGCCAGCAGCCTATACTCAGGCGGGACAGGGCAAGAGACCCAGTACTTC.

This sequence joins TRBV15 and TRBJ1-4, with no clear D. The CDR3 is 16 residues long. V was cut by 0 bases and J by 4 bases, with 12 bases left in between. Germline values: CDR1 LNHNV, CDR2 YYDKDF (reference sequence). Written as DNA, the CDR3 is TGTGCCACCAGCAGAGATCGCCCGGTTAATAATGAAAAACTGTTTTTT. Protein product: CATSRDRPVNNEKLFF.

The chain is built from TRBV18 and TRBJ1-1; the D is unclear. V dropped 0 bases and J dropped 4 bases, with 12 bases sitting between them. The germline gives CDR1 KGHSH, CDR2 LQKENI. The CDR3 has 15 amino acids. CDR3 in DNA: TGTGCCAGCTCACCACCCGTAACAAGAAGCACTGAAGCTTTCTTT. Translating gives CASSPPVTRSTEAFF.